Listed below are T cell receptor beta chains from one sample, sequenced in a study of beta chain features in type 1 diabetes. Assay: immunoSEQ multiplex PCR; the TCRdb copy retains only in-frame clones and omits some. Of more than 50,000 clones in the sample, about 60% were seen once. The sequencing sample was made of Tregs from blood. Receptors were obtained from a woman between 18 and 29 years old in good health. The CDR3 runs from the conserved cysteine through the conserved F or W. The D gene is left open where the match is weak. Part of the rows lack a size; the others show once, few, many or a class for expanded clones.

CDR3aa	CDR3nt	abundance	j_gene	d_gene	v_gene
CASSFGGSNEQYF	TGTGCCAGCAGCTTTGGGGGCTCCAACGAGCAGTACTTC	-	TRBJ2-7	-	TRBV7-2
CASSDEGTTEAFF	TGTGCCAGCAGTGATGAGGGCACCACTGAAGCTTTCTTT	-	TRBJ1-1	-	TRBV2
CASSPDRDTEAFF	TGTGCCAGCAGCCCGGACAGGGACACTGAAGCTTTCTTT	few	TRBJ1-1	TRBD1	TRBV5-5
CASSFLGTSNSGNTIYF	TGTGCCAGCAGCTTCCTAGGGACTTCCAACTCTGGAAACACCATATATTTT	-	TRBJ1-3	-	TRBV7-6
CASSFEGAYSPLHF	TGTGCCAGCAGCTTCGAGGGGGCATATTCACCCCTCCACTTT	-	TRBJ1-6	TRBD1	TRBV7-8
CASSFRTSGIYEQYF	TGCGCCAGCAGCTTTAGAACTAGCGGGATATACGAGCAGTACTTC	-	TRBJ2-7	TRBD2	TRBV5-1
CSVDIYQGLRAFF	TGCAGCGTTGATATCTATCAGGGGCTGAGGGCTTTTTTT	-	TRBJ1-1	-	TRBV29-1
CASSLGGSGNTIYF	TGTGCCAGCAGCTTAGGAGGGTCTGGAAACACCATATATTTT	few	TRBJ1-3	-	TRBV7-9
CASDPRGQETQYF	TGTGCCAGCGACCCAAGGGGACAAGAGACCCAGTACTTC	once	TRBJ2-5	-	TRBV6-5
CASSSSGSVAMNTEAFF	TGTGCCAGCAGCTCCTCCGGGTCAGTGGCGATGAACACTGAAGCTTTCTTT	few	TRBJ1-1	-	TRBV7-9
CANQEGDRNSPLHF	TGTGCCAATCAGGAGGGGGACAGGAATTCACCCCTCCACTTT	few	TRBJ1-6	TRBD1	TRBV28
CASSLGTPNTGELFF	TGTGCCAGCAGCCTCGGGACTCCTAACACCGGGGAGCTGTTTTTT	-	TRBJ2-2	-	TRBV5-4
CASSVALTGTGYTF	TGTGCCAGCAGTGTAGCCCTGACAGGGACGGGCTACACCTTC	-	TRBJ1-2	TRBD1	TRBV2
CASSPSRARETQYF	TGTGCCAGCTCACCAAGCAGGGCACGGGAGACCCAGTACTTC	-	TRBJ2-5	-	TRBV18
CASSYALTAYGYTF	TGTGCCAGCAGTTACGCCCTGACAGCCTATGGCTACACCTTC	-	TRBJ1-2	-	TRBV6-5
CASSRLEDTGELFF	TGTGCCAGCAGTCGATTAGAGGACACCGGGGAGCTGTTTTTT	-	TRBJ2-2	-	TRBV16
CASYWGVNQPQHF	TGTGCCAGCTATTGGGGGGTCAATCAGCCCCAGCATTTT	-	TRBJ1-5	-	TRBV6-1
CASSLFDSMNTEAFF	TGTGCCAGCTCACTCTTCGACAGCATGAACACTGAAGCTTTCTTT	few	TRBJ1-1	-	TRBV18
CASSPEGGAADTQYF	TGTGCCAGCAGCCCAGAAGGGGGGGCCGCAGATACGCAGTATTTT	-	TRBJ2-3	-	TRBV9
CSVGREFGNEQFF	TGCAGCGTTGGGAGGGAATTCGGGAATGAGCAGTTCTTC	few	TRBJ2-1	-	TRBV29-1
CASGSQRGETQYF	TGTGCCAGCGGGTCCCAGCGGGGAGAGACCCAGTACTTC	-	TRBJ2-5	TRBD2	TRBV2
CASSWEGSVGGVQFF	TGCGCCAGCAGCTGGGAGGGCTCCGTCGGGGGTGTGCAGTTCTTC	-	TRBJ2-1	TRBD2	TRBV5-1
CASSLGQGSYNEQFF	TGTGCCAGCAGCTTGGGACAGGGCTCCTACAATGAGCAGTTCTTC	-	TRBJ2-1	TRBD1	TRBV5-8
CASSERGGDTQYF	TGTGCCAGCAGTGAAAGGGGAGGGGATACGCAGTATTTT	-	TRBJ2-3	TRBD2	TRBV6-4
CASSFRDNEAFF	TGTGCCAGCAGCTTCCGGGACAATGAAGCTTTCTTT	few	TRBJ1-1	-	TRBV11-1
CASSQGGQGPNTEAFF	TGTGCCAGCTCCCAGGGCGGACAGGGCCCGAACACTGAAGCTTTCTTT	-	TRBJ1-1	TRBD1	TRBV18
CASSKATGNTDTQYF	TGTGCCAGTAGTAAGGCAACGGGGAACACAGATACGCAGTATTTT	-	TRBJ2-3	-	TRBV19
CASRTGTGSYEQYF	TGTGCCAGCAGGACCGGGACAGGGTCCTACGAGCAGTACTTC	-	TRBJ2-7	TRBD1	TRBV5-5
CASNRTGDTDTQYF	TGTGCCAGCAACAGGACAGGCGACACAGATACGCAGTATTTT	once	TRBJ2-3	TRBD1	TRBV9
CASSHERGGLGELFF	TGCGCCAGCAGCCATGAGCGGGGGGGCCTCGGGGAGCTGTTTTTT	-	TRBJ2-2	TRBD2	TRBV4-3
CASTLGSDRGYGYTF	TGCGCCAGCACGTTGGGGAGCGACAGGGGGTATGGCTACACCTTC	-	TRBJ1-2	TRBD1	TRBV4-1
CASSSSTGGLNTEAFF	TGCGCCAGCAGCTCTTCGACAGGGGGGTTGAACACTGAAGCTTTCTTT	few	TRBJ1-1	TRBD1	TRBV5-1
CASSQGQGIKRGHDYEQYF	TGTGCCAGCAGCCAGGGACAGGGAATAAAGCGGGGCCACGACTACGAGCAGTACTTC	-	TRBJ2-7	TRBD1	TRBV11-2
CSAHRGETQYF	TGCAGTGCCCACCGGGGTGAGACCCAGTACTTC	-	TRBJ2-5	-	TRBV20-1
CASSWGDRGNEQFF	TGCGCCAGCAGCTGGGGGGACAGGGGAAATGAGCAGTTCTTC	-	TRBJ2-1	TRBD1	TRBV5-1
CASSWSANEQFF	TGCGCCAGCAGCTGGAGTGCGAATGAGCAGTTCTTC	-	TRBJ2-1	-	TRBV5-1